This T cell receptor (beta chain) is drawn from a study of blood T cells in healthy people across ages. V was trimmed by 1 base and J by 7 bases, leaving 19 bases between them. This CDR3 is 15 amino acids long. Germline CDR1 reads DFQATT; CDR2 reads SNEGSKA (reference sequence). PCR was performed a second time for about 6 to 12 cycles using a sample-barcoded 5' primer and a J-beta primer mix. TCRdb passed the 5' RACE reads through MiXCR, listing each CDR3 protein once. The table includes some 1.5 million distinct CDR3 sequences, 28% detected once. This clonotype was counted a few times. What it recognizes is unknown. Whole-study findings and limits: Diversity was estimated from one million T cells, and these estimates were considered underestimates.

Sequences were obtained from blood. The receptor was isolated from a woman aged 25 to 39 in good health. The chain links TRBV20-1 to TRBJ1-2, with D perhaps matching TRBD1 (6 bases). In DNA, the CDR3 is TGCAGTGCTAGAGCCCTGAGGGGGGCGGACATTGGCTACACCTTC. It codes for CSARALRGADIGYTF.